The rows below give T cell receptor beta chains drawn from one sample of a study of T-cell reconstitution after alpha-beta-depleted transplantation in children. From the PCR reads, TCRdb called clonotypes with MiXCR, one entry per CDR3 protein. Altogether around 440,000 distinct CDR3 sequences are present, 15% to 20% being singletons, with the ten largest covering over 25%. Specimen: PBMCs, mostly from graft donor cells, collected 360 days after TCRalphabeta/CD19-depleted stem cell transplant. These receptors all come from a boy in the first two years of life who had a stem cell transplant for Wiskott-Aldrich syndrome, so the T cells may come from the graft donor. Both conserved end residues are part of each CDR3. A D gene is named only where the DNA matches it firmly. Some rows have no size entry. The others give once, few or many, or a class for an expanded clone.

j_gene: TRBJ1-2; v_gene: TRBV12-3/TRBV12-4; abundance: few; d_gene: NA; CDR3nt: TGTGCCGGCAGTTTCCCCTTGGCCTATGGCTACACCTTC; CDR3aa: CAGSFPLAYGYTF
j_gene: TRBJ2-7; v_gene: TRBV10-3; abundance: few; d_gene: NA; CDR3nt: TGTGCCATCAACCCCGCGGACAGAGCCTACTACGAGCAGTACTTC; CDR3aa: CAINPADRAYYEQYF
j_gene: TRBJ2-1; v_gene: TRBV10-3; abundance: few; d_gene: NA; CDR3nt: TGTGCCATCGCCTTAATACACGGGAACAATGAGCAGTTCTTC; CDR3aa: CAIALIHGNNEQFF
j_gene: TRBJ2-2; v_gene: TRBV5-1; abundance: few; d_gene: NA; CDR3nt: TGCGCCAGCAGCTTGGCCCGCGAACAGTCCGGGGAGCTGTTTTTT; CDR3aa: CASSLAREQSGELFF
j_gene: TRBJ2-7; v_gene: TRBV12-3/TRBV12-4; abundance: NA; d_gene: TRBD2; CDR3nt: TGTGCCAGCAGTCTAGCCGGAGCGGGATGGATTCGAGACGAGCAGTACTTC; CDR3aa: CASSLAGAGWIRDEQYF
j_gene: TRBJ2-3; v_gene: TRBV10-3; abundance: NA; d_gene: NA; CDR3nt: TGTGCCATCAGTGAGGGGGCAGCAAATACGCAGTATTTT; CDR3aa: CAISEGAANTQYF
j_gene: TRBJ2-5; v_gene: TRBV2; abundance: once; d_gene: NA; CDR3nt: TGTGCCAGCACTTTTTCTAACAGCGGCCAAGAGACCCAGTACTTC; CDR3aa: CASTFSNSGQETQYF
j_gene: TRBJ2-1; v_gene: TRBV11-2; abundance: few; d_gene: NA; CDR3nt: TGTGCCAGCAGCTCACCCTCGGCGGGGCATCTCCCTTACAATGAGCAGTTCTTC; CDR3aa: CASSSPSAGHLPYNEQFF
j_gene: TRBJ1-6; v_gene: TRBV27; abundance: NA; d_gene: TRBD1; CDR3nt: TGTGCCAGCTGGGACAGGGGAGGTCCGCCGAATTCACCCCTCCACTTT; CDR3aa: CASWDRGGPPNSPLHF
j_gene: TRBJ2-4; v_gene: TRBV11-1; abundance: NA; d_gene: NA; CDR3nt: TGTGCCAGCAGCTTACCGGGGACACCCTTAGCCAAAAACATTCAGTACTTC; CDR3aa: CASSLPGTPLAKNIQYF
j_gene: TRBJ1-2; v_gene: TRBV4-3; abundance: NA; d_gene: NA; CDR3nt: TGCGCCAGCAGCCACCTGCTCCACTATGGCTACACCTTC; CDR3aa: CASSHLLHYGYTF
j_gene: TRBJ2-3; v_gene: TRBV5-6; abundance: few; d_gene: NA; CDR3nt: TGTGCCAGCAGCACCACTCTAGCAGCAGATACGCAGTATTTT; CDR3aa: CASSTTLAADTQYF
j_gene: TRBJ2-3; v_gene: TRBV20-1; abundance: NA; d_gene: NA; CDR3nt: TGCAGTGTAGAATTATACACAGATACGCAGTATTTT; CDR3aa: CSVELYTDTQYF
j_gene: TRBJ1-5; v_gene: TRBV5-8; abundance: NA; d_gene: NA; CDR3nt: TGTCCCAGCAGCTTACAAGGGCCCAATCAGCCCCAGCATTTT; CDR3aa: CPSSLQGPNQPQHF
j_gene: TRBJ1-2; v_gene: TRBV2; abundance: NA; d_gene: TRBD1; CDR3nt: TGTGCCAGCAGTGATTACAGGGCAGGGGGCAACTATGGCTACACCTTC; CDR3aa: CASSDYRAGGNYGYTF
j_gene: TRBJ2-3; v_gene: TRBV15; abundance: NA; d_gene: NA; CDR3nt: TGTGCCACCAGCAGGCACAGGGTTGCAGATACGCAGTATTTT; CDR3aa: CATSRHRVADTQYF
j_gene: TRBJ2-2; v_gene: TRBV29-1; abundance: many; d_gene: NA; CDR3nt: TGCAGCGTTGGGGCATACACCGGGGAGCTGTTTTTT; CDR3aa: CSVGAYTGELFF
j_gene: TRBJ2-3; v_gene: TRBV6-5; abundance: many; d_gene: NA; CDR3nt: TGTGCCAGCCACGGGGCTAGCAAGGGAAGTACAGATACGCAGTATTTT; CDR3aa: CASHGASKGSTDTQYF
j_gene: TRBJ2-5; v_gene: TRBV11-2; abundance: NA; d_gene: TRBD2; CDR3nt: TGTGCCAGCAGCTCCCTTCGCGGGAGGGCTATATTCGCCCAGTACTTC; CDR3aa: CASSSLRGRAIFAQYF
j_gene: TRBJ1-4; v_gene: TRBV12-3/TRBV12-4; abundance: NA; d_gene: TRBD1; CDR3nt: TGTGCCAGCAGTTTCAGACAGGGAAGCGAAAAACTGTTTTTT; CDR3aa: CASSFRQGSEKLFF